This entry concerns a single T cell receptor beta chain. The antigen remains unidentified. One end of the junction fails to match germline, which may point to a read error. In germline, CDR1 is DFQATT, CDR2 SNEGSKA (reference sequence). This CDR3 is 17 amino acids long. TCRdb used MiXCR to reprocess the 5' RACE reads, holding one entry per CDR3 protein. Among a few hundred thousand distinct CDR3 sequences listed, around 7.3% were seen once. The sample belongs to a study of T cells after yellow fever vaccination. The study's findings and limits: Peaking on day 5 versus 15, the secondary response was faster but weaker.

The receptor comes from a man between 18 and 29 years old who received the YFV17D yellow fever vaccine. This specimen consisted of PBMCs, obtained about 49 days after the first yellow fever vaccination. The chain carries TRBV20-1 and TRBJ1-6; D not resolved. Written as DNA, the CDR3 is TGCTGTGCTAGAGATCATTGGAGAGGGTTATGGAATTCACCCCTCCACTTT. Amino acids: CCARDHWRGLWNSPLHF.